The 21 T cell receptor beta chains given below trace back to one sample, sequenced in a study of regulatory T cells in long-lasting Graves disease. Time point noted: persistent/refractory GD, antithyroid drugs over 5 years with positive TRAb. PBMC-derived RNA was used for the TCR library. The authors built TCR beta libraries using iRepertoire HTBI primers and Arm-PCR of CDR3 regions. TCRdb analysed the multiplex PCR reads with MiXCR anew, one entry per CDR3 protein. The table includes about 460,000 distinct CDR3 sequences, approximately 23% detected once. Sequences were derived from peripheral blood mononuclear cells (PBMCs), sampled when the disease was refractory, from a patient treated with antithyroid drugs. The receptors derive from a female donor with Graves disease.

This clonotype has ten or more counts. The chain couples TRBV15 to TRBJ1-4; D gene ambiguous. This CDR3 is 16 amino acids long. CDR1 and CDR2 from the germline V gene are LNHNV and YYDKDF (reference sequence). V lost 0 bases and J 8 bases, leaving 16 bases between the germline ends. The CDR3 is CATSRDRSGSGEKLFF. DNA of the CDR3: TGTGCCACCAGCAGAGATCGCTCGGGGAGTGGGGAAAAACTGTTTTTT.

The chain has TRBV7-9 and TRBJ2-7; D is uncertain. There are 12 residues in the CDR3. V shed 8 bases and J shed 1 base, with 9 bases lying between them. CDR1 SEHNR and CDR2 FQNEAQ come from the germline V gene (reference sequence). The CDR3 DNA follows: TGTGCCAGCGTAACGGATTCCTACGAGCAGTACTTC. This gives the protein CASVTDSYEQYF.

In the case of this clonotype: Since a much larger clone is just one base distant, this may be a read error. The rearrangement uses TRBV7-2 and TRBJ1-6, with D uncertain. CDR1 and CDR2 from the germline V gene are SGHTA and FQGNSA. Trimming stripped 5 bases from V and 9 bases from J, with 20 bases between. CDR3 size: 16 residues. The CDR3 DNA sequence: TGTGCCAGCAGCGTTCGGGCGGACCCCTTGGGTTCACCCCTCCACTTT. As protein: CASSVRADPLGSPLHF. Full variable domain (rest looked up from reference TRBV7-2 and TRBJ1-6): GAGVSQSPSNKVTEKGKDVELRCDPISGHTALYWYRQSLGQGLEFLIYFQGNSAPDKSGLPSDRFSAERTGGSVSTLTIQRTQQEDSAVYLCASSVRADPLGSPLHFGNGTRLTVT.

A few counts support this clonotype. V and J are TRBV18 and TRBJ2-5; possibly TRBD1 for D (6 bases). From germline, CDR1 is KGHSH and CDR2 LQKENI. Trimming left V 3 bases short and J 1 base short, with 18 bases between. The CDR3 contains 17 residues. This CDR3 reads CASSPNAPGESQETQYF. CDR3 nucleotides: TGTGCCAGCTCACCCAACGCCCCAGGGGAATCCCAAGAGACCCAGTACTTC.

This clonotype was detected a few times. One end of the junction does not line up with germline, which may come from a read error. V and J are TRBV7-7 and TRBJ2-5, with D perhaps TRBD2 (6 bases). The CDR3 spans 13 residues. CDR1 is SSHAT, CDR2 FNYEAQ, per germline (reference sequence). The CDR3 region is CASSPLGSRTQYF. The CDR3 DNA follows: TGTGCTAGCAGCCCCCTCGGGAGTCGGACCCAGTACTTC.

The CDR3 loop reads CASSLAASGGEQYF. CDR3 coding DNA: TGCGCCAGCAGCTTGGCGGCCAGCGGGGGGGAGCAGTACTTC. The chain joins TRBV5-1 to TRBJ2-7; 9 nucleotides align to TRBD2. Germline values: CDR1 SGHRS, CDR2 YFSETQ. J lost 7 bases, V lost 0 bases, and 5 bases had no gene match. The CDR3 consists of 14 residues. The full variable domain, rest sourced from reference TRBV5-1 and TRBJ2-7, is KAGVTQTPRYLIKTRGQQVTLSCSPISGHRSVSWYQQTPGQGLQFLFEYFSETQRNKGNFPGRFSGRQFSNSRSEMNVSTLELGDSALYLCASSLAASGGEQYFGPGTRLTVT.

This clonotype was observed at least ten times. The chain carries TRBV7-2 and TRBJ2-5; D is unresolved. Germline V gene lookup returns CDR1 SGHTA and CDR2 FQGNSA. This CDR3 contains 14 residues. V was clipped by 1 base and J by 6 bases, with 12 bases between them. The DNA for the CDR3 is TGTGCCAGCAGCTTAGATTTGGGAAGGCAGACCCAGTACTTC. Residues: CASSLDLGRQTQYF.

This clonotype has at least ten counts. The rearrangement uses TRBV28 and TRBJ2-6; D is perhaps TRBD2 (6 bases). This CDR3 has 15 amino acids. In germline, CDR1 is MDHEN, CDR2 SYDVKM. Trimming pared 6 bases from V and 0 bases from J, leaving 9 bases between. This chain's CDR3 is CASRTAGSGANVLTF. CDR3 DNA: TGTGCCAGCAGAACAGCGGGCTCTGGGGCCAACGTCCTGACTTTC.

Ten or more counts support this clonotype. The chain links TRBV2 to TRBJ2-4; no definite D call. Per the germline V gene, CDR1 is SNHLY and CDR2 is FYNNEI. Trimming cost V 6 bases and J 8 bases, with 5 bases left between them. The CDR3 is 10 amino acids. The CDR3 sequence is CASRGYIQYF. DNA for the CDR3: TGTGCCAGCAGGGGGTACATTCAGTACTTC.

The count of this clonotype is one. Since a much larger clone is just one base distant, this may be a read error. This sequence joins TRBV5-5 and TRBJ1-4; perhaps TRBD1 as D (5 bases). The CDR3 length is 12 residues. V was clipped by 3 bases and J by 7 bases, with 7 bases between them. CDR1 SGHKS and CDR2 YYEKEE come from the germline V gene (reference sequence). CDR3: CASSWGGEKLFF. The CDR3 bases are TGTGCCAGCAGCTGGGGGGGTGAAAAACTGTTTTTT.

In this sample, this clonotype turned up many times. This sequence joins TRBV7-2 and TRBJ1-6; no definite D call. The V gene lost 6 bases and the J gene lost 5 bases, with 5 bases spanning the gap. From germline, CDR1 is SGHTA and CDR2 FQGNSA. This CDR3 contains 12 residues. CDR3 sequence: CASRSDNSPLHF. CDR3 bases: TGTGCCAGCAGATCAGATAATTCACCCCTCCACTTT. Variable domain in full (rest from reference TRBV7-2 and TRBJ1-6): GAGVSQSPSNKVTEKGKDVELRCDPISGHTALYWYRQSLGQGLEFLIYFQGNSAPDKSGLPSDRFSAERTGGSVSTLTIQRTQQEDSAVYLCASRSDNSPLHFGNGTRLTVT.

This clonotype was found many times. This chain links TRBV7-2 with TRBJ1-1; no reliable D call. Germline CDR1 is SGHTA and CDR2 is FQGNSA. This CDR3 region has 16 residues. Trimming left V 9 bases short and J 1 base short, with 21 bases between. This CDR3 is CASMLGGGYGNTEAFF. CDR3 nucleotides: TGTGCCAGTATGCTAGGCGGAGGGTATGGGAACACTGAAGCTTTCTTT. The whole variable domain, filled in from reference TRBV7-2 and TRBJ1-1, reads GAGVSQSPSNKVTEKGKDVELRCDPISGHTALYWYRQSLGQGLEFLIYFQGNSAPDKSGLPSDRFSAERTGGSVSTLTIQRTQQEDSAVYLCASMLGGGYGNTEAFFGQGTRLTVV.

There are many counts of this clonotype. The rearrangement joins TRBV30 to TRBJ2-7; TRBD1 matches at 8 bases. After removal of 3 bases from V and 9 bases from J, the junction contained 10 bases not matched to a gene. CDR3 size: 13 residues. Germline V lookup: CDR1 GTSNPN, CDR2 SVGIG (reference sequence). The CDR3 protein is CAWRRSQGAGQYF. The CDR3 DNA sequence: TGTGCCTGGAGGAGGTCCCAGGGGGCAGGGCAGTACTTC.

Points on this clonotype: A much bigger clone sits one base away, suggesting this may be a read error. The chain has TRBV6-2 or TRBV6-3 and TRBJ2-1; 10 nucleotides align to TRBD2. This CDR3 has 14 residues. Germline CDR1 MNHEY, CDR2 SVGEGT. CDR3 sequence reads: CASRGLAGVDERFF. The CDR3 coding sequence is TGTGCCAGCAGGGGGCTAGCGGGAGTCGATGAGCGGTTCTTC.

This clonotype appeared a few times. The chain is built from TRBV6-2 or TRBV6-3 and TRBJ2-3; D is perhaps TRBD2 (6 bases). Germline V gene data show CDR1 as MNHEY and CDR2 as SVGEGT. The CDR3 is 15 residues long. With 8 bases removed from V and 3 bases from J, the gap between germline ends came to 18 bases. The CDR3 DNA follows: TGTGCCAGCGGGGACTCCCACGGCGGGACAGATACGCAGTATTTT. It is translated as CASGDSHGGTDTQYF.

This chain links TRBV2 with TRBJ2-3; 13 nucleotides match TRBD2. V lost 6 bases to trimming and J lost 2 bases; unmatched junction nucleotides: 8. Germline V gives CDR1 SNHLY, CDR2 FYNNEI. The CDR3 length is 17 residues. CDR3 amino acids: CASSKGTSGVLTDTQYF. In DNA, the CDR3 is TGTGCCAGCAGCAAAGGGACTAGCGGGGTACTCACAGATACGCAGTATTTT. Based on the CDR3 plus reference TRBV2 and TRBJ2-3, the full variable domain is EPEVTQTPSHQVTQMGQEVILRCVPISNHLYFYWYRQILGQKVEFLVSFYNNEISEKSEIFDDQFSVERPDGSNFTLKIRSTKLEDSAMYFCASSKGTSGVLTDTQYFGPGTRLTVL.

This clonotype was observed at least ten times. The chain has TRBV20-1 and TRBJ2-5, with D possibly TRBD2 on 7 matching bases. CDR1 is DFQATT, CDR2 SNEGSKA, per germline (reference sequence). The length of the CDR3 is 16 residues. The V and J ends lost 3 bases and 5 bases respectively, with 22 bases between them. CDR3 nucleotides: TGCAGTGCTAGTAATGGGGGGGGGCCTGGAGGTGAGACCCAGTACTTC. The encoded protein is CSASNGGGPGGETQYF.

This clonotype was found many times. CDR3 sequence: CASNPTGNEKLFF. CDR3 DNA sequence: TGTGCCAGCAATCCGACCGGTAATGAAAAACTGTTTTTT. This chain uses TRBV2 with TRBJ1-4; D is ambiguous. Germline-derived CDR1 and CDR2 are SNHLY and FYNNEI. CDR3 length: 13 residues. Trimming removed 7 bases at V and 4 bases at J, with 10 bases between.

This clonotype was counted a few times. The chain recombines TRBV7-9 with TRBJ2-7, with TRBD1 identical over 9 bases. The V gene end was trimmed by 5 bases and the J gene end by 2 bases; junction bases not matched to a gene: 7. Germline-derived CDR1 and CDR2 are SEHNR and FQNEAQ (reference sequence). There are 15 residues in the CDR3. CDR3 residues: CASSQRQGGAYEQYF. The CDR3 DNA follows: TGTGCCAGCAGCCAGCGACAGGGGGGGGCCTACGAGCAGTACTTC.

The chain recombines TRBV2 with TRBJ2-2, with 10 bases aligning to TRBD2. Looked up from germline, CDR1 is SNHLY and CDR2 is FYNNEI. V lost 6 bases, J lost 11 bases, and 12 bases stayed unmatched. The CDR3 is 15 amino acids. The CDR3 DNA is TGTGCCAGCAGCTCTAGCGGGAGTTTGATCGGAGAGCTGTTTTTT. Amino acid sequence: CASSSSGSLIGELFF.

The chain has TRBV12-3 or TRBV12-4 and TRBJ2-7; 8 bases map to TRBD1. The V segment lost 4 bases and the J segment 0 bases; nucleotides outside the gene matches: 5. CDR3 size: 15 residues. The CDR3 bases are TGTGCCAGCAGTTCCGGGACAGGCTACTCCTACGAGCAGTACTTC. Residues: CASSSGTGYSYEQYF.